These 30 T cell receptor beta chains share one sample of origin, sequenced in a study of T-cell memory formation after mild COVID-19. TCRdb used MiXCR to reprocess the 5' RACE reads, holding one entry per CDR3 protein. This table holds 150,000 to 200,000 distinct CDR3 sequences, 16% found once. Sequencing was done on a sample of PBMCs or a T cell subset sorted from them (not recorded which). Receptor source: an adult woman who had mild COVID-19 (a few samples of this study predate the infection). Cell type and time point are not known.

The count of this clonotype is one. For the CDR3, the DNA is TGTGCCAGCAGCCCAGGTTGGAGCGGGCGCTCCTACGAGCAGTACTTC. This translates into CASSPGWSGRSYEQYF. The rearrangement links TRBV3-1 to TRBJ2-7; D might be TRBD2 (6 bases). V was shortened by 4 bases and J by 0 bases, with 16 bases between the two germline ends. CDR1 is LGHDT, CDR2 YNNKEL, per germline (reference sequence). The CDR3 totals 16 residues.

V gene TRBV29-1 combines with J gene TRBJ2-5, with D perhaps matching TRBD1 (6 bases). This CDR3 contains 11 residues. Per germline, CDR1 SQVTM and CDR2 ANQGSEA. Between the trimmed V and J ends, which lost 5 bases and 4 bases, there was a span of 8 bases. For the CDR3, the DNA is TGCAGCGTTTTCAGGGGAGAGACCCAGTACTTC. It translates to CSVFRGETQYF.

V and J are TRBV6-5 and TRBJ2-7; perhaps D is TRBD1 or TRBD2 (6 bases each). CDR3 length equals 13 residues. In germline, CDR1 is MNHEY, CDR2 SVGAGI. Trimming left V 8 bases short and J 7 bases short, with 18 bases between. CDR3 residues: CASFTWGAREQYF. The DNA for the CDR3 is TGTGCCAGCTTCACCTGGGGGGCGAGGGAGCAGTACTTC.

The V gene is TRBV5-1, the J gene TRBJ2-5; 9 nucleotides agree with TRBD2. The ends lost 3 bases at V and 3 bases at J; junction bases unmatched: 6. Germline assignment: CDR1 SGHRS and CDR2 YFSETQ. This CDR3 has 15 amino acids. CDR3 protein: CASSSGTSWEETQYF. CDR3 nucleotide sequence: TGCGCCAGCAGCTCTGGGACTAGCTGGGAAGAGACCCAGTACTTC. The variable domain in full, completed from reference TRBV5-1 and TRBJ2-5, reads KAGVTQTPRYLIKTRGQQVTLSCSPISGHRSVSWYQQTPGQGLQFLFEYFSETQRNKGNFPGRFSGRQFSNSRSEMNVSTLELGDSALYLCASSSGTSWEETQYFGPGTRLLVL.

This clonotype came up a few times. The V call is TRBV11-2, the J call TRBJ2-1; D is possibly TRBD1 or TRBD2 (5 bases each). CDR1 is SGHAT and CDR2 is FQNNGV in the germline V gene. V lost 0 bases, J lost 3 bases, and 15 bases lay in between. This CDR3 contains 17 residues. The CDR3 bases are TGTGCCAGCAGCTTAGACCCCGGGACGGCTGTCTACAATGAGCAGTTCTTC. Its protein is CASSLDPGTAVYNEQFF.

V and J are TRBV5-1 and TRBJ2-7, with D possibly TRBD2 on 5 matching bases. The V end lost 0 bases, the J end lost 4 bases, and 11 bases lay between the germline ends. CDR1 and CDR2 (germline): SGHRS, YFSETQ. The CDR3 is 14 amino acids. The DNA for the CDR3 is TGCGCCAGCAGCTTGGGTACGGGATTTTACGAGCAGTACTTC. Translating it yields CASSLGTGFYEQYF.

The table lists this clonotype with a few counts. This chain links TRBV4-3 with TRBJ2-3; D possibly matches TRBD1 or TRBD2 (5 bases each). Per germline, CDR1 LGHNA and CDR2 YSLEER. The CDR3 consists of 15 residues. Trimming took off 4 bases at V and 4 bases at J, with 15 bases between the two ends. CDR3 coding DNA: TGCGCCAGCAGCCTAAGTAGGTTGGGGGCAGATACGCAGTATTTT. Protein: CASSLSRLGADTQYF.

V gene TRBV6-5 combines with J gene TRBJ2-7; D is perhaps TRBD1 or TRBD2 (5 bases each). This CDR3 contains 14 residues. V lost 8 bases and J lost 2, with 16 bases in between. Germline lookup yields CDR1 MNHEY and CDR2 SVGAGI. The CDR3 nucleotides are TGTGCCAGCTATAGTCGGGACGGAGCCTACGAGCAGTACTTC. It is translated as CASYSRDGAYEQYF.

This clonotype was found a few times. The V call is TRBV27, the J call TRBJ2-3; no firm D call. There are 13 residues in the CDR3. Germline values: CDR1 MNHEY, CDR2 SMNVEV (reference sequence). Trimming took off 2 bases at V and 7 bases at J, with 10 bases between the two ends. The CDR3 sequence is CASSLTSLHTQYF. The CDR3 DNA reads as TGTGCCAGCAGTTTAACGTCGCTCCATACGCAGTATTTT.

CDR3 sequence: CASSSPSVGNQPQHF. The CDR3 DNA sequence: TGTGCCAGCAGCTCTCCCTCCGTGGGCAATCAGCCCCAGCATTTT. V usage is TRBV6-2 or TRBV6-3 and J usage is TRBJ1-5; no clear D gene. This CDR3 is 15 amino acids long. Germline CDR1 and CDR2: MNHEY and SVGEGT. Trimming shortened V by 6 bases and J by 2 bases, and 14 bases separated the two germline ends.

The sample holds a few counts of this clonotype. The chain employs TRBV7-8 and TRBJ1-2, with D unresolved. The CDR3 is 14 residues long. The V gene's germline CDR1 is SGHVS and CDR2 FQNEAQ. Trimming left V 5 bases short and J 1 base short, with 11 bases between. The CDR3 sequence: CASSPRPSNYGYTF. The CDR3 DNA follows: TGTGCCAGCAGCCCCCGACCGAGTAACTATGGCTACACCTTC.

This chain joins TRBV7-8 and TRBJ2-7; D not certain. Per germline, CDR1 SGHVS and CDR2 FQNEAQ. V lost 7 bases, J lost 4 bases, and 17 bases lay in between. This CDR3 comprises 14 residues. CDR3 loop: CASTANSGPYEQYF. The CDR3 nucleotides are TGTGCCAGCACGGCGAATTCGGGCCCGTACGAGCAGTACTTC.

This clonotype was counted only a few times. The V call is TRBV12-3 or TRBV12-4, the J call TRBJ1-5; a weak D match, TRBD1 (6 bases). Trimming left V 6 bases short and J 1 base short, with 13 bases between. The CDR3 loop spans 15 amino acids. CDR3 bases: TGTGCCAGCAGGCTACAGGGAGGGAGCAATCAGCCCCAGCATTTT. It is translated as CASRLQGGSNQPQHF.

This chain links TRBV7-6 with TRBJ2-7, with 12 nucleotides matching TRBD2. Germline V gives CDR1 SGHVS, CDR2 FNYEAQ. V lost 1 base, J lost 5 bases, and 9 bases stayed unmatched. CDR3 length: 17 amino acids. The CDR3 here is CASSLDPGLAGKNEQYF. The CDR3 DNA sequence: TGTGCCAGCAGCTTAGATCCCGGACTAGCGGGAAAGAACGAGCAGTACTTC.

This clonotype came up many times. The chain joins TRBV5-6 to TRBJ2-7; maybe TRBD1 (5 bases). V shed 0 bases and J shed 1 base, with 11 bases lying between them. The CDR3 spans 15 residues. From germline, CDR1 is SGHDT and CDR2 YYEEEE. The CDR3 coding sequence is TGTGCCAGCAGCTTGGAGGGGTTAAGTTCCTACGAGCAGTACTTC. It specifies CASSLEGLSSYEQYF.

This clonotype was seen only a few times. The chain combines TRBV7-2 with TRBJ2-3; no firm D call. The CDR3 totals 12 residues. Trimming removed 5 bases from V and 7 bases from J, with 10 bases in between. Germline values: CDR1 SGHTA, CDR2 FQGNSA. CDR3: CASSQPGNTQYF. The CDR3 nucleotides read TGTGCCAGCAGCCAACCTGGAAATACGCAGTATTTT.

This clonotype was observed a handful of times. The chain has TRBV10-2 and TRBJ2-3, with 9 bases aligning to TRBD1. Losses at the gene ends were 6 bases for V and 6 bases for J; bases not matched to a gene: 10. Germline V gives CDR1 WSHSY, CDR2 SAAADI. The CDR3 has 15 residues. The CDR3 bases are TGCGCCAGCAGAGTTTTGGGACAGGGAATGGATACGCAGTATTTT. Encoded protein: CASRVLGQGMDTQYF.

This clonotype was observed a handful of times. The chain combines TRBV29-1 with TRBJ2-3, with D unresolved. CDR1 is SQVTM, CDR2 ANQGSEA, per germline. The V end was cut by 7 bases, the J end by 0 bases, with 8 bases between. The CDR3 extends over 12 amino acids. The CDR3 nucleotides are TGCAGCGCAACCTCTAGCACAGATACGCAGTATTTT. Its protein product is CSATSSTDTQYF.

This clonotype came up a few times. J is TRBJ1-5 and V is TRBV2; tentatively, D is TRBD1 (6 bases). Per the germline V gene, CDR1 is SNHLY and CDR2 is FYNNEI. Trimming left V 8 bases short and J 0 bases short, with 11 bases between. This CDR3 spans 14 amino acids. DNA for the CDR3: TGTGCCAGCGGGGGGGCGCCTAGCAATCAGCCCCAGCATTTT. Its protein is CASGGAPSNQPQHF.

The rearrangement uses TRBV18 and TRBJ1-1; 7 bases line up with TRBD1. V was clipped by 2 bases and J by 4 bases; unmatched bases: 10. Germline-derived CDR1 and CDR2 are KGHSH and LQKENI. The CDR3 consists of 16 residues. CDR3 in amino acids: CASSPITGESGTEAFF. The CDR3 DNA follows: TGTGCCAGCTCACCAATTACAGGGGAATCGGGCACTGAAGCTTTCTTT. The full variable domain, its missing parts supplied by reference TRBV18 and TRBJ1-1, is NAGVMQNPRHLVRRRGQEARLRCSPMKGHSHVYWYRQLPEEGLKFMVYLQKENIIDESGMPKERFSAEFPKEGPSILRIQQVVRGDSAAYFCASSPITGESGTEAFFGQGTRLTVV.

This clonotype was recorded at least ten times. The chain combines TRBV5-5 with TRBJ2-5; D gene unclear. The germline V and J ends were trimmed by 3 bases and 5 bases, with 17 bases remaining between them. CDR1 and CDR2 (germline): SGHKS, YYEKEE (reference sequence). This CDR3 is 15 amino acids long. DNA for the CDR3: TGTGCCAGCAGCTCCCGCCGGAGTATGGGGGAGACCCAGTACTTC. This translates into CASSSRRSMGETQYF.

This clonotype occurred a few times. The rearrangement uses TRBV30 and TRBJ1-5, with D possibly matching TRBD1 (6 bases). CDR1 and CDR2 from the germline V gene are GTSNPN and SVGIG (reference sequence). The CDR3 is 15 amino acids. V was clipped by 0 bases and J by 1 base, with 10 bases between them. The CDR3 nucleotides read TGTGCCTGGAGTGTACGGGGGCCGAGCAATCAGCCCCAGCATTTT. This gives the protein CAWSVRGPSNQPQHF.

The chain carries TRBV18 and TRBJ1-6, with D unclear. The CDR3 covers 19 residues. The germline V and J ends were trimmed by 1 base and 5 bases, with 21 bases remaining between them. From germline, CDR1 is KGHSH and CDR2 LQKENI. CDR3 sequence: CASSPQRVGGNLNNSPLHF. The CDR3 DNA reads TGTGCCAGCTCACCACAAAGGGTTGGTGGTAACTTGAATAATTCACCCCTCCACTTT.

This chain uses TRBV18 with TRBJ1-2; D not resolved. Germline assignment: CDR1 KGHSH and CDR2 LQKENI. CDR3 size: 14 residues. V was cut by 2 bases and J by 5 bases, with 12 bases left in between. Here the CDR3 DNA reads TGTGCCAGCTCACCAAAATCTAGCGAGTATGGCTACACCTTC. Its translation is CASSPKSSEYGYTF.

The chain combines TRBV19 with TRBJ2-1, with 14 nucleotides matching TRBD2. The CDR3 is made up of 16 amino acids. The germline V gene has CDR1 LNHDA and CDR2 SQIVND (reference sequence). Germline trimming cut 5 bases from V and 7 bases from J; bases unmatched to any gene: 7. The CDR3 sequence: CASSPRLAGGRNEQFF. CDR3 nucleotide sequence: TGTGCCAGTAGTCCGCGACTAGCGGGGGGGAGAAATGAGCAGTTCTTC.

The table lists this clonotype with a few counts. This rearrangement joins TRBV19 to TRBJ1-1, with D perhaps matching TRBD1 (6 bases). Trimming left V 4 bases short and J 1 base short, with 13 bases between. CDR1 LNHDA and CDR2 SQIVND come from the germline V gene (reference sequence). The CDR3 is made up of 15 amino acids. The CDR3 nucleotides read TGTGCCAGTAGTACCCCGGCAGGGGAGAACACTGAAGCTTTCTTT. It codes for CASSTPAGENTEAFF.

This clonotype was seen only a few times. The chain carries TRBV11-2 and TRBJ2-1; D may correspond to TRBD1 or TRBD2 (5 bases each). V was trimmed by 2 bases and J by 7 bases, leaving 15 bases between them. The CDR3 extends over 15 amino acids. Germline lookup yields CDR1 SGHAT and CDR2 FQNNGV. For the CDR3, the DNA is TGTGCCAGCAGCTTATCGGGGCGCTCCGGGAATGAGCAGTTCTTC. Translating gives CASSLSGRSGNEQFF.

The chain combines TRBV12-3 or TRBV12-4 with TRBJ2-1; weak D call: TRBD2 (7 bases). CDR3 size: 14 residues. The germline V and J ends were trimmed by 4 bases and 14 bases, with 21 bases remaining between them. The DNA for the CDR3 is TGTGCCAGCAGTTGGGGGGGGGCCCTTCCCGGCAAGTTCTTC. Amino acids: CASSWGGALPGKFF.

This chain connects TRBV9 to TRBJ2-3; D not certain. Germline CDR1 is SGDLS and CDR2 is YYNGEE. V lost 3 bases and J lost 0, with 5 bases in between. The CDR3 has 13 amino acids. The CDR3 nucleotides are TGTGCCAGCAGCGCTACTAGCACAGATACGCAGTATTTT. This gives the protein CASSATSTDTQYF.

The sample holds many counts of this clonotype. The V and J genes are TRBV7-2 and TRBJ2-5; D gene uncertain. Germline CDR1 is SGHTA and CDR2 is FQGNSA. The ends were cut back, 5 bases at V and 2 bases at J, with 3 bases in the middle. This CDR3 is built from 11 residues. The CDR3 here is CASSAQETQYF. The DNA for the CDR3 is TGTGCCAGCAGCGCTCAAGAGACCCAGTACTTC.